This T cell receptor beta chain comes out of a study of blood T cell repertoires in COVID-19. In the study overall: Acute and convalescent COVID-19 specimens originated in the United States, Italy and Spain.

This CDR3 has 17 amino acids. V dropped 0 bases and J dropped 4; count of bases not matched to a gene: 11. Germline CDR1 SGDLS, CDR2 YYNGEE. Sequencing used immunoSEQ multiplex PCR; TCRdb keeps in-frame clones, though not all of them. This table has about 280,000 clones, about four fifths appearing once. This clonotype was sampled from a woman in her forties or fifties who had recovered from COVID-19. The sequencing sample was made of peripheral blood. The chain combines TRBV9 with TRBJ2-5; 8 bases map to TRBD2. CDR3 in DNA: TGTGCCAGCAGCGTAGGGGATTCAGCGGGAGTTAGAGAGACCCAGTACTTC. Residues: CASSVGDSAGVRETQYF.